This TCR beta chain was profiled in a study of PD-1 blockade in classical Hodgkin lymphoma. Time point here: cycle 4 day 1 (C4D1), after about 6 weeks of nivolumab. Relapse after autologous stem cell transplantation occurred in every patient, and brentuximab vedotin exposure varied. Sequenced by immunoSEQ multiplex PCR; TCRdb stores in-frame clones only, minus some. The table records about 50,000 clones, 65% to 80% of them present only once. The sample was peripheral blood mononuclear cells (PBMCs), taken before the fourth cycle of nivolumab. This receptor was taken from a human donor with classical Hodgkin lymphoma.

This CDR3 is CASSRGEGRAADGYTF. DNA of the CDR3: TGCGCCAGCAGCCGGGGGGAAGGACGGGCAGCGGATGGCTACACCTTC. V gene TRBV4-3 combines with J gene TRBJ1-2; D may be TRBD1 (5 bases). The germline V and J ends were trimmed by 4 bases and 6 bases, with 21 bases remaining between them. Looked up from germline, CDR1 is LGHNA and CDR2 is YSLEER. This CDR3 has 16 residues.